The source of this TCR beta chain is a study of T cell responses to AZD1222 COVID-19 vaccine. Study-wide results and caveats: Clonal diversity was possibly underestimated; the donors were predominantly white British and more often female. Increased Spike-specific TCR breadth and depth were observed after two AZD1222 doses.

The data were produced by immunoSEQ multiplex PCR, yet TCRdb's version contains in-frame clones alone and is incomplete. The sample lists 150,000 to 200,000 clones; 87% were seen once. Points on this clone: Its matching antigen is unknown.

V lost 3 bases, J lost 4 bases, and 4 bases lay in between. The germline V gene has CDR1 WSHSY and CDR2 SAAADI. The CDR3 has 12 amino acids. The sequencing used peripheral blood, collected 28 days after the second AZD1222 dose. The V and J genes are TRBV10-2 and TRBJ1-3; no clear D. The TCR sequence derives from an adult who received the AZD1222 COVID-19 vaccine. CDR3 DNA: TGCGCCAGCAGTGAAGGCGGAAACACCATATATTTT. Its protein product is CASSEGGNTIYF.